This entry lists 30 T cell receptor beta chains sequenced from one sample in a study of T cell responses to AZD1222 COVID-19 vaccine. TCRdb's copy holds only in-frame clones and misses some; the assay was immunoSEQ multiplex PCR. Of approximately 94,000 clones in the sample, 70% to 90% were seen once. Source: peripheral blood, taken on day 0 of MenACWY control vaccination. The origin of the receptors is an adult in good health.

This chain uses TRBV5-1 with TRBJ2-3; 8 nucleotides line up with TRBD2. From germline, CDR1 is SGHRS and CDR2 YFSETQ. Trimming cost V 0 bases and J 4 bases; bases outside gene matches: 4. CDR3 length equals 15 residues. As DNA, the CDR3 is TGCGCCAGCAGCTTGGGGGGACTAGTTGCAGATACGCAGTATTTT. Its protein is CASSLGGLVADTQYF.

The chain employs TRBV15 and TRBJ2-7; weak D call: TRBD1 (7 bases). This CDR3 comprises 15 residues. Germline V gives CDR1 LNHNV, CDR2 YYDKDF (reference sequence). The V and J ends lost 0 bases and 2 bases respectively, with 11 bases between them. This CDR3 reads CATSRDPGGPYEQYF. The CDR3 DNA is TGTGCCACCAGCAGAGATCCAGGGGGGCCCTACGAGCAGTACTTC.

The rearrangement links TRBV4-1 to TRBJ1-4; 10 bases fit TRBD1. Trimming at V came to 2 bases and at J to 4 bases, leaving 4 bases not matched to a gene. CDR3 length: 16 amino acids. CDR1 MGHRA and CDR2 YSYEKL come from the germline V gene. The CDR3 bases are TGCGCCAGCAGCCAACGCGGGACAGGGGATAATGAAAAACTGTTTTTT. Protein sequence: CASSQRGTGDNEKLFF.

This chain joins TRBV3-1 (or the pseudogene TRBV3-2) and TRBJ1-1; D remains ambiguous. Trimming took 4 bases from V and 5 from J, leaving 11 bases between them. The CDR3 is 13 residues long. Germline lookup yields CDR1 LGHDT and CDR2 YNNKEL (reference sequence). The CDR3 sequence is CASSLFRGTEAFF. As DNA, the CDR3 is TGTGCCAGCAGCCTTTTCCGAGGTACTGAAGCTTTCTTT.

The sample holds a few counts of this clone. CDR3 region: CASMRQGSNQPQHF. CDR3 bases: TGTGCCAGCATGAGGCAGGGTAGCAATCAGCCCCAGCATTTT. The chain couples TRBV28 to TRBJ1-5, with a weak D call TRBD1 (5 bases). Per the germline V gene, CDR1 is MDHEN and CDR2 is SYDVKM. The V end lost 7 bases, the J end lost 0 bases, and 10 bases lay between the germline ends. The CDR3 covers 14 residues. The complete variable domain, with remaining parts taken from reference TRBV28 and TRBJ1-5, reads DVKVTQSSRYLVKRTGEKVFLECVQDMDHENMFWYRQDPGLGLRLIYFSYDVKMKEKGDIPEGYSVSREKKERFSLILESASTNQTSMYLCASMRQGSNQPQHFGDGTRLSIL.

This chain links TRBV5-6 with TRBJ1-4, with D perhaps TRBD1 (6 bases). Trimming pared 4 bases from V and 8 bases from J, leaving 21 bases between. Germline CDR1 reads SGHDT; CDR2 reads YYEEEE. The CDR3 consists of 16 residues. DNA of the CDR3: TGTGCCAGCAGCGACGGAGTGGGGGCTCTCAGGGAAAAACTGTTTTTT. Protein: CASSDGVGALREKLFF.

This clone was picked up one time. The rearrangement links TRBV5-1 to TRBJ1-1; 10 bases agree with TRBD1. The J segment lost 11 bases and the V segment lost 4 bases, leaving 8 bases of the junction unmatched. This CDR3 has 13 residues. The germline gives CDR1 SGHRS, CDR2 YFSETQ. CDR3: CASSATGGLGAFF. The CDR3, as DNA: TGCGCCAGCAGCGCGACAGGGGGCTTAGGGGCTTTCTTT.

This clone was observed a few times. The gene calls are TRBV7-2 and TRBJ1-6, with a tentative D call TRBD1 (6 bases). Germline lookup yields CDR1 SGHTA and CDR2 FQGNSA. V was pared by 5 bases and J by 7 bases, with 12 bases between. This CDR3 has 14 amino acids. CDR3 sequence reads: CASSPQTGNSPLHF. The CDR3, as DNA: TGTGCCAGCAGCCCACAAACAGGGAATTCACCCCTCCACTTT.

The chain combines TRBV7-2 with TRBJ2-2; TRBD2 matches at 9 bases. Germline-derived CDR1 and CDR2 are SGHTA and FQGNSA. The junction had 2 bases not matched to a gene; V was cut back by 8 bases and J by 4 bases. The CDR3 runs 13 residues. CDR3 in amino acids: CASRLAVTGELFF. The CDR3 region has the DNA TGTGCCAGCCGACTAGCGGTCACCGGGGAGCTGTTTTTT. The entire variable domain, with the rest obtained from reference TRBV7-2 and TRBJ2-2, is as follows: GAGVSQSPSNKVTEKGKDVELRCDPISGHTALYWYRQSLGQGLEFLIYFQGNSAPDKSGLPSDRFSAERTGGSVSTLTIQRTQQEDSAVYLCASRLAVTGELFFGEGSRLTVL.

The chain carries TRBV9 and TRBJ1-4; D is uncertain. V shed 4 bases and J shed 0 bases, with 10 bases lying between them. The CDR3 loop spans 15 amino acids. In germline, CDR1 is SGDLS, CDR2 YYNGEE. Here the CDR3 reads CASSPRRPTNEKLFF. The CDR3 DNA follows: TGTGCCAGCAGCCCCCGGCGGCCAACTAATGAAAAACTGTTTTTT.

The genes are TRBV28 and TRBJ2-3; 7 nucleotides agree with TRBD2. The trim removed 7 bases at V and 6 bases at J, leaving 16 bases unmatched. The CDR3 sequence is 16 residues long. The germline V gene encodes CDR1 MDHEN and CDR2 SYDVKM. The CDR3 sequence is CASKDGGGVYVDTQYF. CDR3 DNA sequence: TGTGCCAGCAAGGACGGGGGAGGGGTTTACGTGGATACGCAGTATTTT. Filled out from reference TRBV28 and TRBJ2-3, the complete variable domain reads DVKVTQSSRYLVKRTGEKVFLECVQDMDHENMFWYRQDPGLGLRLIYFSYDVKMKEKGDIPEGYSVSREKKERFSLILESASTNQTSMYLCASKDGGGVYVDTQYFGPGTRLTVL.

The chain combines TRBV7-9 with TRBJ2-3, with 7 bases that match TRBD1. J lost 4 bases, V lost 8 bases, and 12 bases had no gene match. Germline V lookup: CDR1 SEHNR, CDR2 FQNEAQ (reference sequence). The CDR3 runs 15 residues. The CDR3 sequence is CASGFLGGAADTQYF. The CDR3 nucleotides are TGTGCCAGCGGATTTTTAGGGGGCGCGGCAGATACGCAGTATTTT.

The chain links TRBV7-9 to TRBJ1-1; D is ambiguous. The germline CDR1 and CDR2 sequences are SEHNR and FQNEAQ (reference sequence). CDR3 length: 14 amino acids. The V end lost 2 bases, the J end lost 1 base, and 8 bases lay between the germline ends. For the CDR3, the DNA is TGTGCCAGCAGCTTATTTGCAGAGAACACTGAAGCTTTCTTT. It codes for CASSLFAENTEAFF.

The chain couples TRBV28 to TRBJ1-1; TRBD1 is a possible D gene (5 bases). CDR3 size: 13 residues. Germline V lookup: CDR1 MDHEN, CDR2 SYDVKM. The germline V and J ends were trimmed by 3 bases and 6 bases, with 11 bases remaining between them. The CDR3 spells CASSLGQSAEAFF. The DNA for the CDR3 is TGTGCCAGCAGTTTGGGGCAGAGCGCTGAAGCTTTCTTT.

The CDR3 here is CASSPAGGVQPQHF. CDR3 coding DNA: TGTGCCAGCAGCCCGGCGGGAGGGGTTCAGCCCCAGCATTTT. The rearrangement uses TRBV7-2 and TRBJ1-5; D is possibly TRBD1 (5 bases). The ends were cut back, 5 bases at V and 6 bases at J, with 14 bases in the middle. The CDR3 sequence is 14 residues long. Germline lookup yields CDR1 SGHTA and CDR2 FQGNSA.

This rearrangement joins TRBV15 to TRBJ2-5; 9 bases match TRBD1. From germline, CDR1 is LNHNV and CDR2 YYDKDF (reference sequence). Germline trimming cut 5 bases from V and 4 bases from J; bases unmatched to any gene: 5. There are 14 residues in the CDR3. In DNA form, the CDR3 reads TGTGCCACCAGCGGGAGGACAGGGGTAGAGACCCAGTACTTC. Its translation: CATSGRTGVETQYF.

The chain joins TRBV18 to TRBJ2-3; 9 nucleotides agree with TRBD1. Germline V lookup: CDR1 KGHSH, CDR2 LQKENI. This CDR3 contains 17 residues. V shed 2 bases and J 3 bases; nucleotides not matched to a gene: 9. Here the CDR3 DNA reads TGTGCCAGCTCACCAACAACCGGGACAGGGAGGACAGATACGCAGTATTTT. Its protein is CASSPTTGTGRTDTQYF.

This clone was detected once. This chain uses TRBV28 with TRBJ1-3; unclear D gene. The germline V gene encodes CDR1 MDHEN and CDR2 SYDVKM. Trimming took 11 bases from V and 3 from J, leaving 14 bases between them. This CDR3 is 13 amino acids long. The CDR3 here is CAARGPNGNTIYF. The CDR3 nucleotides read TGTGCCGCCAGAGGCCCGAATGGAAACACCATATATTTT.

The genes are TRBV29-1 and TRBJ1-6; tentative D call: TRBD1 (6 bases). Trimming took off 5 bases at V and 5 bases at J, with 16 bases between the two ends. CDR3 length: 15 residues. Germline CDR1 reads SQVTM; CDR2 reads ANQGSEA. This CDR3 is CSVRVRQADNSPLHF. The CDR3 nucleotides read TGCAGCGTTAGGGTAAGACAGGCCGATAATTCACCCCTCCACTTT.

The chain is built from TRBV4-1 and TRBJ1-1; the match to TRBD1 covers 7 bases. The CDR3 has 17 amino acids. V gave up 2 bases and J gave up 4 bases; unmatched junction bases: 13. Germline V gene lookup returns CDR1 MGHRA and CDR2 YSYEKL. Here the CDR3 reads CASSQPPLTGRGTEAFF. DNA for the CDR3: TGCGCCAGCAGCCAACCCCCCTTGACAGGGCGGGGCACTGAAGCTTTCTTT.

The J gene is TRBJ1-2, the V gene TRBV10-3; maybe TRBD1 (5 bases). The CDR3 loop spans 14 amino acids. Germline V gene sequence: CDR1 ENHRY, CDR2 SYGVKD. Trimming stripped 4 bases from V and 2 bases from J, with 11 bases between. The CDR3 coding sequence is TGTGCCATCAGTGGGGAGACAGCCAACTATGGCTACACCTTC. Its translation is CAISGETANYGYTF.

In this sample, this clone turned up once. The chain uses TRBV28 and TRBJ1-2; D is possibly TRBD1 (6 bases). V was trimmed by 2 bases and J by 4 bases, leaving 11 bases between them. The CDR3 loop spans 14 amino acids. Germline V gene sequence: CDR1 MDHEN, CDR2 SYDVKM. The CDR3 sequence: CASSLISDSYGYTF. CDR3 coding DNA: TGTGCCAGCAGTTTAATTTCGGACAGCTATGGCTACACCTTC.

The gene calls are TRBV10-1 and TRBJ2-5, with D possibly TRBD2 on 5 matching bases. The CDR3 length is 13 residues. V was trimmed by 5 bases and J by 2 bases, leaving 9 bases between them. Germline CDR1 reads WNHNN; CDR2 reads SYGVQD (reference sequence). CDR3 residues: CASSRRLQETQYF. The CDR3 nucleotides are TGCGCCAGCAGTAGGAGGTTACAAGAGACCCAGTACTTC.

This clone was observed a few times. The rearrangement links TRBV10-3 to TRBJ1-1; 10 nucleotides align to TRBD1. With V trimmed by 10 bases and J by 11 bases, 10 bases remained unmatched. CDR3 length: 12 amino acids. From germline, CDR1 is ENHRY and CDR2 SYGVKD. CDR3 nucleotide sequence: TGTGCCACCGGGACAGGGGTAAGTCCGGCTTTCTTT. Amino acids: CATGTGVSPAFF.

J is TRBJ2-7 and V is TRBV14, with D unresolved. V was trimmed by 1 base and J by 3 bases, leaving 16 bases between them. Germline CDR1 SGHDN, CDR2 FVKESK. The CDR3 loop spans 16 amino acids. CDR3 in DNA: TGTGCCAGCAGCCAAGTTAAGGGTTCTAGGATCTACGAGCAGTACTTC. Translated, it gives CASSQVKGSRIYEQYF.

A few counts support this clone. The chain couples TRBV19 to TRBJ1-4; D call uncertain. V gave up 0 bases and J gave up 5 bases, with 10 bases separating them. The CDR3 is 15 residues long. Germline CDR1 reads LNHDA; CDR2 reads SQIVND (reference sequence). CDR3 sequence: CASSIDKGLNEKLFF. As DNA, the CDR3 is TGTGCCAGTAGTATAGATAAAGGACTCAATGAAAAACTGTTTTTT.

The chain recombines TRBV12-3 or TRBV12-4 with TRBJ1-1; tentatively, D is TRBD1 (5 bases). This CDR3 region has 11 residues. The V and J ends lost 4 bases and 11 bases respectively, with 11 bases between them. The CDR3 DNA reads TGTGCCAGCAGTTCGAGACAGAGGGCTTTCTTT. Translation gives CASSSRQRAFF.

This clone occurred a few times. DNA for the CDR3: TGTGCCAGCAGCCAAGTCAGCGGGAAATTCACAGATACGCAGTATTTT. Translation: CASSQVSGKFTDTQYF. The genes are TRBV3-1 (or the pseudogene TRBV3-2) and TRBJ2-3, with 7 bases fitting TRBD2. The germline gives CDR1 LGHDT, CDR2 YNNKEL (reference sequence). The CDR3 loop spans 16 amino acids. J was trimmed by 2 bases and V by 1 base; bases with no gene match: 6.

V usage is TRBV12-3 or TRBV12-4 and J usage is TRBJ2-7; 8 nucleotides line up with TRBD1. The CDR3 is 12 amino acids. V shed 10 bases and J 1 base; nucleotides not matched to a gene: 3. The CDR3 loop reads CATGQGSYEQYF. For the CDR3, the DNA is TGTGCCACCGGACAGGGTTCCTACGAGCAGTACTTC.

The chain links TRBV3-1 (or the pseudogene TRBV3-2) to TRBJ1-6, with 10 nucleotides matching TRBD1. Germline CDR1 LGHDT, CDR2 YNNKEL (reference sequence). The CDR3 has 15 residues. The J segment lost 9 bases and the V segment lost 2 bases, leaving 4 bases of the junction unmatched. The DNA of the CDR3 is TGTGCCAGCAGCCAAACGGACAGGGGGATTTCACCCCTCCACTTT. Translating it yields CASSQTDRGISPLHF.